This TCR beta chain was recorded in a study of CD8 T cells in ankylosing spondylitis. Study observations and caveats: Typical of ankylosing spondylitis blood, it appeared, was a TCR beta motif of under 10 highly homologous variants. From matched ankylosing spondylitis synovial fluid, disease-linked clones were reportedly recovered at significantly enriched levels.

The authors made TCR beta libraries by quantitative 5'-RACE with molecular barcodes. TCRdb used MiXCR to reprocess the 5' RACE reads, holding one entry per CDR3 protein. The sample gives 100,000 or so distinct CDR3 sequences, more than 8.5% of which show up once; 30% is in the top ten. The CDR3 sequence is 14 residues long. The germline CDR1 and CDR2 sequences are SGHRS and YFSETQ. V shed 0 bases and J shed 0 bases, with 5 bases lying between them. This clonotype was observed many times. Its antigen is unknown. This sequence was found in a male donor with ankylosing spondylitis. V and J are TRBV5-1 and TRBJ2-3; D might be TRBD1 or TRBD2, each matching 5 bases. Sequencing used blood, either unsorted or a sorted T cell fraction (not recorded which). In DNA, the CDR3 is TGCGCCAGCAGCTTGGGGGACAGCACAGATACGCAGTATTTT. This sequence encodes CASSLGDSTDTQYF.